A selection of T cell receptor beta chains follows, all from one sample in a study of blood T cell repertoires in COVID-19. Libraries were prepared by immunoSEQ multiplex PCR; TCRdb keeps only in-frame clonotypes and omits some of them. This repertoire shows around 200,000 clones, more than 70% found once; its top ten account for around 7%. The sequenced sample was PBMCs or T cells enriched from blood (not recorded which). The receptors here all came from a woman in her forties with acute COVID-19. Both conserved end residues are part of each CDR3. The D gene is left open where the match is weak. Clone size, where shown, is once, few, many, or a class for clones that have expanded.

once TRBJ2-2 - TRBV5-1 15 TGCGCCAGCAGCTTGCAGGGGCCGAACACCGGGGAGCTGTTTTTT CASSLQGPNTGELFF
- TRBJ1-6 TRBD1 TRBV7-9 15 TGTGCCAGCAGCCAACAGGACAGGGGCTGGTCACCCCTCCACTTT CASSQQDRGWSPLHF
- TRBJ2-1 - TRBV19 17 TGTGCCAGTAGTTCCCGACTAGGAGGGAGCGCCTACAATGAGCAGTTCTTC CASSSRLGGSAYNEQFF
- TRBJ2-3 - TRBV7-6 14 TGTGCCAGCAGCTCCCTAATCACTACAGATACGCAGTATTTT CASSSLITTDTQYF
- TRBJ1-3 - TRBV5-5 15 TGTGCCAGCAGCTTCACAGGGAGCTCTGGAAACACCATATATTTT CASSFTGSSGNTIYF
once TRBJ2-3 TRBD2 TRBV3-1/TRBV3-2 17 TGTGCCAGCAGCCCCCGGTCGGGCGGGGGGCGCACAGATACGCAGTATTTT CASSPRSGGGRTDTQYF
few TRBJ1-1 - TRBV28 12 TGTGCCAGCAGTTTGATCGGTTTAGAAGCTTTCTTT CASSLIGLEAFF
- TRBJ2-1 - TRBV3-1/TRBV3-2 14 TGTGCCAGCACCCAAGGGAGCTCCTACAATGAGCAGTTCTTC CASTQGSSYNEQFF
few TRBJ1-2 TRBD1 TRBV7-2 14 TGTGCCAGCAGCTTAGAGGGACAGAGCTATGGCTACACCTTC CASSLEGQSYGYTF
- TRBJ1-6 - TRBV19 14 TGTGCCAGTAGTTTGGAGGGTGAGTATTCACCCCTCCACTTT CASSLEGEYSPLHF
- TRBJ2-3 TRBD2 TRBV28 14 TGTGCCAGCAGTGTTAGCGGGGACGCAGATACGCAGTATTTT CASSVSGDADTQYF
- TRBJ2-7 TRBD2 TRBV27 17 TGTGCCAGCAGTTTGTGGGGACTAGCGGGAGCCTCCTACGAGCAGTACTTC CASSLWGLAGASYEQYF